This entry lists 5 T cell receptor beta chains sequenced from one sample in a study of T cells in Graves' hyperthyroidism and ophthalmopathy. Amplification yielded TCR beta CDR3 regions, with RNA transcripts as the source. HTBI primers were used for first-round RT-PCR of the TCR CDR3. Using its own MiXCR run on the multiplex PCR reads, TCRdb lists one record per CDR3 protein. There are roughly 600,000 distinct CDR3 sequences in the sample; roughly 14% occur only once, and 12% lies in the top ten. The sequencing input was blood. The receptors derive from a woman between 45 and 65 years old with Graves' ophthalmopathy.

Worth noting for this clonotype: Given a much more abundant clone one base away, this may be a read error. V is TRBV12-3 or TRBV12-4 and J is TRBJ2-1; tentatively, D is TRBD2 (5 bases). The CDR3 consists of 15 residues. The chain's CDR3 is CANSLSRAIYNEQFF. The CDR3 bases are TGTGCCAACAGTTTATCGAGGGCTATCTACAATGAGCAGTTCTTC.

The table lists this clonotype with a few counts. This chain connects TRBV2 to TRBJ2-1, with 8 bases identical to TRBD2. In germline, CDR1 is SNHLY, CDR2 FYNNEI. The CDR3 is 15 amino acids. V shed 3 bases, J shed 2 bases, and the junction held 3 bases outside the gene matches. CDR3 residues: CASSDTSGPYNEQFF. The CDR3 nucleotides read TGTGCCAGCAGTGATACTAGCGGACCCTACAATGAGCAGTTCTTC.

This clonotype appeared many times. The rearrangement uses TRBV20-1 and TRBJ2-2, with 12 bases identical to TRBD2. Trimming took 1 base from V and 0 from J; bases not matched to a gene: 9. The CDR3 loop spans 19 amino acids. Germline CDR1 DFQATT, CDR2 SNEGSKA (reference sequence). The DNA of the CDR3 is TGCAGTGCTAGAGGCCCATTACGACTAGCGGGAGCGAACACCGGGGAGCTGTTTTTT. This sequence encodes CSARGPLRLAGANTGELFF.

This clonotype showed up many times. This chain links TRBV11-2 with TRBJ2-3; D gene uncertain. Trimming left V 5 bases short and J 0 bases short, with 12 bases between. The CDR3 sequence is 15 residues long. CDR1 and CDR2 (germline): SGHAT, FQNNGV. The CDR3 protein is CASSLKVTSTDTQYF. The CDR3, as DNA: TGTGCCAGCAGCCTGAAAGTTACCAGCACAGATACGCAGTATTTT. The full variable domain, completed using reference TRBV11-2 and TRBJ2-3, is EAGVAQSPRYKIIEKRQSVAFWCNPISGHATLYWYQQILGQGPKLLIQFQNNGVVDDSQLPKDRFSAERLKGVDSTLKIQPAKLEDSAVYLCASSLKVTSTDTQYFGPGTRLTVL.

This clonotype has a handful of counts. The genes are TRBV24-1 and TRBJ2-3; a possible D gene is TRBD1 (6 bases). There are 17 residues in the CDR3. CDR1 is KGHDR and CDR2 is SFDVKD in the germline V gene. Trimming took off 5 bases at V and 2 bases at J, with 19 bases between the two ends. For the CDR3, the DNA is TGTGCCACCAGTGGCTACGCAGCCGGGACACACACAGATACGCAGTATTTT. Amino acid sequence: CATSGYAAGTHTDTQYF.